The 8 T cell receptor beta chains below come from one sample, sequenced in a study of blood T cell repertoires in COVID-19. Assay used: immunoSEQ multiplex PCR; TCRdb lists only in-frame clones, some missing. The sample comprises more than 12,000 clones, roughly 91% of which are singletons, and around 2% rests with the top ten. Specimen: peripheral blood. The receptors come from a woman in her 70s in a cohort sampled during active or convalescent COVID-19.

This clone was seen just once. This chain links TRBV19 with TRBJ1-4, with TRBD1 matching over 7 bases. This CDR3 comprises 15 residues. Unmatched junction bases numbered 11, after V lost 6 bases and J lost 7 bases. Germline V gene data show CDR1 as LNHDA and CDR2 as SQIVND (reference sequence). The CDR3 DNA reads TGTGCCAGTAGCCAATACCGACAGGGACGTGAAAAACTGTTTTTT. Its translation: CASSQYRQGREKLFF.

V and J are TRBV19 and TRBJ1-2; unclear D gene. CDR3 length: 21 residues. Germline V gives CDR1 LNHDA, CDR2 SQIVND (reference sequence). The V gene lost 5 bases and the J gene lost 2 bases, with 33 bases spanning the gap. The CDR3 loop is CASSFRRRPGSVSRPNYGYTF. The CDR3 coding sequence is TGTGCCAGTAGTTTCCGTCGGAGGCCCGGATCGGTTTCAAGGCCAAACTATGGCTACACCTTC.

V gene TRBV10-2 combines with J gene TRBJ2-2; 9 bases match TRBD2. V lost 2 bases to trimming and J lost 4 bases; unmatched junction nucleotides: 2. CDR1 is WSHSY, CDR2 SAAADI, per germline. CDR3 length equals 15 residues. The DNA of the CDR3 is TGCGCCAGCAGTGAGATTAGCGGGGGCACCGGGGAGCTGTTTTTT. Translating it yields CASSEISGGTGELFF.

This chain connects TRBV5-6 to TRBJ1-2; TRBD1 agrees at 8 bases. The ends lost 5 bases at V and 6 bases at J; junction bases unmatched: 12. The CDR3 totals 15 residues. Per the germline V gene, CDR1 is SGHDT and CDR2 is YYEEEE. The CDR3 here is CASRLWTGSKHGYTF. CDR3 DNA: TGTGCCAGCAGATTGTGGACAGGGTCTAAACATGGCTACACCTTC.

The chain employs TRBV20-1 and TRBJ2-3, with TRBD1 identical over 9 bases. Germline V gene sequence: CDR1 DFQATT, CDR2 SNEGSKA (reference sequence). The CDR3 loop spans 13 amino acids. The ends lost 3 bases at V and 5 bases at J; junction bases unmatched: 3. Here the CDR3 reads CSASGQGIDTQYF. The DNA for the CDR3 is TGCAGTGCTAGTGGACAGGGGATAGATACGCAGTATTTT.

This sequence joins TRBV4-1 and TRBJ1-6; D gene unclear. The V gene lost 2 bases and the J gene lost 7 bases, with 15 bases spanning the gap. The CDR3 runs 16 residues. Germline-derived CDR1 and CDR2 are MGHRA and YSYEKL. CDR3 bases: TGCGCCAGCAGCCAAATGGCGGGGAGTCGGAATTCACCCCTCCACTTT. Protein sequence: CASSQMAGSRNSPLHF.

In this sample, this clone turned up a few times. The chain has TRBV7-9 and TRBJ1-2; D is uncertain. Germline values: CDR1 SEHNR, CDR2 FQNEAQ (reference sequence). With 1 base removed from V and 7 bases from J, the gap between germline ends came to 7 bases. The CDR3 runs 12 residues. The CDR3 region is CASSLVAVGYTF. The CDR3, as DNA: TGTGCCAGCAGCTTAGTAGCGGTTGGCTACACCTTC.

The DNA of the CDR3 is TGTGCCAGTAGTAAGGAGAGGACAGGGCAAGCAGCGCAGTATTTT. It yields the protein CASSKERTGQAAQYF. V and J are TRBV19 and TRBJ2-3; 8 bases map to TRBD1. V was clipped by 4 bases and J by 10 bases; unmatched bases: 13. CDR1 and CDR2 (germline): LNHDA, SQIVND (reference sequence). This CDR3 has 15 amino acids.